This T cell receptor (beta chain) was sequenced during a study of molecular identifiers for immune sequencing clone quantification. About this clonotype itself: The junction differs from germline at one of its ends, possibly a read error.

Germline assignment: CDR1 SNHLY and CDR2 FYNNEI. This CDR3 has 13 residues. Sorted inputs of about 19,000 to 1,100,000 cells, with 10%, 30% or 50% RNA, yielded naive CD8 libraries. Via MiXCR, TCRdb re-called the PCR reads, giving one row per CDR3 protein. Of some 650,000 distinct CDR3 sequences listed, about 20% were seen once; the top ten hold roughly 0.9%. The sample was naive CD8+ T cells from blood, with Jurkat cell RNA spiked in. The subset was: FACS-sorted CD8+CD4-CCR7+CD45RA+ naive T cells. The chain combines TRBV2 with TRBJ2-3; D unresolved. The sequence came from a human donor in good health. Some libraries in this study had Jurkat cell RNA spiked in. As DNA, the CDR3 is TGTGCCAGCAGCGAAGCGCGCGTAGATACGCAGTATTTT. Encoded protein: CASSEARVDTQYF.